Presented here are 27 T cell receptor beta chains from one specimen sequenced in a study of blood T cell repertoires in COVID-19. Assay used: immunoSEQ multiplex PCR; TCRdb lists only in-frame clones, some missing. The sample comprises about 150,000 clones, approximately 90% of which are singletons, and around 1.5% rests with the top ten. The sequenced sample consisted of peripheral blood. The receptors here all came from a human donor in a cohort sampled during active COVID-19.

The rearrangement links TRBV7-8 to TRBJ1-2; the match to TRBD1 covers 8 bases. Germline values: CDR1 SGHVS, CDR2 FQNEAQ. The CDR3 length is 14 residues. Trimming took 4 bases from V and 5 from J; bases not matched to a gene: 6. The CDR3 loop reads CASSSSGGAYGYTF. The CDR3 bases are TGTGCCAGCAGCTCGTCAGGGGGCGCGTATGGCTACACCTTC.

This sequence joins TRBV19 and TRBJ2-1; 10 bases agree with TRBD1. Germline V lookup: CDR1 LNHDA, CDR2 SQIVND (reference sequence). CDR3 length: 17 residues. The V and J ends lost 3 bases and 4 bases, in that order; junction bases with no gene match: 9. The CDR3 nucleotides are TGTGCCAGTAGTATTGGGATTAGGGACAGGGGTTACAATGAGCAGTTCTTC. It specifies CASSIGIRDRGYNEQFF.

The gene calls are TRBV3-1 (or the pseudogene TRBV3-2) and TRBJ2-7; tentative D call: TRBD2 (6 bases). Trimming left V 2 bases short and J 4 bases short, with 9 bases between. CDR3 length equals 13 residues. CDR1 is LGHDT and CDR2 is YNNKEL in the germline V gene (reference sequence). As DNA, the CDR3 is TGTGCCAGCAGCCAATTCGGAGGGTACGAGCAGTACTTC. Its protein is CASSQFGGYEQYF.

The J gene is TRBJ2-1, the V gene TRBV4-3; 7 bases agree with TRBD2. This CDR3 has 11 residues. With V trimmed by 4 bases and J by 11 bases, 2 bases remained unmatched. CDR1 LGHNA and CDR2 YSLEER come from the germline V gene. The CDR3, as DNA: TGCGCCAGCAGCCCCGGGACTAAGCAGTTCTTC. Residues: CASSPGTKQFF.

The chain is built from TRBV7-2 and TRBJ2-1; possibly TRBD2 for D (6 bases). CDR1 is SGHTA, CDR2 FQGNSA, per germline. Trimming pared 8 bases from V and 6 bases from J, leaving 11 bases between. This CDR3 comprises 12 residues. As DNA, the CDR3 is TGTGCCAGCCGCCCGGGGGTCAATGAGCAGTTCTTC. Amino acids: CASRPGVNEQFF.

The rearrangement links TRBV7-3 to TRBJ2-3, with 8 positions matching TRBD1. The CDR3 runs 16 residues. CDR1 SGHTA and CDR2 FQGTGA come from the germline V gene. With 1 base clipped from V and 3 bases from J, the junction kept 6 bases outside the gene matches. CDR3 in DNA: TGTGCCAGCAGCTTAAGCTCGACAGGGGATACAGATACGCAGTATTTT. Translated, it gives CASSLSSTGDTDTQYF.

The CDR3 is CASSGSEISNEKLFF. In nucleotides, the CDR3 is TGTGCCAGCAGTGGATCTGAGATTAGTAATGAAAAACTGTTTTTT. The V gene is TRBV25-1, the J gene TRBJ1-4, with D unresolved. The CDR3 length is 15 residues. Per germline, CDR1 MGHDK and CDR2 SYGVNS. Trimming cost V 4 bases and J 4 bases, with 13 bases left between them.

The rearrangement joins TRBV29-1 to TRBJ2-5; tentative D call: TRBD2 (6 bases). Trimming took off 4 bases at V and 5 bases at J, with 11 bases between the two ends. Germline V gives CDR1 SQVTM, CDR2 ANQGSEA. CDR3 size: 12 residues. CDR3 protein: CSVVGGDETQYF. CDR3 in DNA: TGCAGCGTTGTCGGCGGGGATGAGACCCAGTACTTC.

The rearrangement uses TRBV4-1 and TRBJ1-2, with 10 positions matching TRBD1. This CDR3 spans 19 amino acids. The junction had 14 bases not matched to a gene; V was cut back by 0 bases and J by 4 bases. CDR1 MGHRA and CDR2 YSYEKL come from the germline V gene. The CDR3 nucleotides read TGCGCCAGCAGCCAAGATAGGGACAGGGGAACGTCGAGGGGCTATGGCTACACCTTC. Translating it yields CASSQDRDRGTSRGYGYTF.

This clone was seen a handful of times. CDR3 loop: CASSLGTGDYGYTF. Here the CDR3 DNA reads TGTGCCAGCAGCCTCGGGACAGGGGACTATGGCTACACCTTC. V usage is TRBV3-1 (or the pseudogene TRBV3-2) and J usage is TRBJ1-2; 10 nucleotides line up with TRBD1. V was pared by 4 bases and J by 3 bases, with 2 bases of the junction left unmatched. From germline, CDR1 is LGHDT and CDR2 YNNKEL (reference sequence). CDR3 size: 14 residues.

The chain is built from TRBV10-3 and TRBJ1-1, with unresolved D. CDR1 and CDR2 (germline): ENHRY, SYGVKD. V was trimmed by 9 bases and J by 2 bases, leaving 16 bases between them. This CDR3 is built from 14 residues. CDR3 protein: CAINSFGVNTEAFF. As DNA, the CDR3 is TGTGCCATAAATTCTTTCGGGGTAAACACTGAAGCTTTCTTT.

The table lists this clone with a count of one. This sequence joins TRBV3-1 (or the pseudogene TRBV3-2) and TRBJ1-1; the D is unclear. Germline CDR1 is LGHDT and CDR2 is YNNKEL (reference sequence). The CDR3 has 12 residues. The V end was cut by 4 bases, the J end by 2 bases, with 5 bases between. CDR3 sequence: CASSRLNTEAFF. The DNA for the CDR3 is TGTGCCAGCAGCCGACTAAACACTGAAGCTTTCTTT.

The J gene is TRBJ2-1, the V gene TRBV5-1; 8 bases line up with TRBD1. V shed 1 base and J 7 bases; nucleotides not matched to a gene: 4. The CDR3 covers 14 residues. Per germline, CDR1 SGHRS and CDR2 YFSETQ. The CDR3, as DNA: TGCGCCAGCAGCTTGCAGGGGGCGCAGAATGAGCAGTTCTTC. It is translated as CASSLQGAQNEQFF. The full variable domain, with the rest looked up from reference TRBV5-1 and TRBJ2-1, is KAGVTQTPRYLIKTRGQQVTLSCSPISGHRSVSWYQQTPGQGLQFLFEYFSETQRNKGNFPGRFSGRQFSNSRSEMNVSTLELGDSALYLCASSLQGAQNEQFFGPGTRLTVL.

The V gene is TRBV7-2, the J gene TRBJ2-3; the D gene is possibly TRBD2 (5 bases). V was clipped by 5 bases and J by 1 base, with 16 bases between them. The CDR3 runs to 16 residues. The V gene's germline CDR1 is SGHTA and CDR2 FQGNSA. CDR3 sequence: CASSLDSGFGTDTQYF. The DNA for the CDR3 is TGTGCCAGCAGCCTAGATTCGGGGTTTGGCACAGATACGCAGTATTTT.

The J gene is TRBJ2-7, the V gene TRBV5-1; the match to TRBD2 covers 7 bases. With V trimmed by 0 bases and J by 6 bases, 9 bases remained unmatched. The CDR3 contains 15 residues. CDR1 and CDR2 (germline): SGHRS, YFSETQ. CDR3 region: CASSLAPRSGGEQYF. CDR3 nucleotide sequence: TGCGCCAGCAGCTTGGCCCCGAGGTCGGGAGGCGAGCAGTACTTC.

The genes are TRBV19 and TRBJ1-2; 7 bases are shared with TRBD1. With V trimmed by 6 bases and J by 0 bases, 4 bases remained unmatched. The CDR3 has 14 amino acids. The germline CDR1 and CDR2 sequences are LNHDA and SQIVND (reference sequence). CDR3 sequence: CASSSGTANYGYTF. CDR3 DNA: TGTGCCAGTAGCTCAGGGACAGCTAACTATGGCTACACCTTC.

The chain links TRBV27 to TRBJ1-2; possible D gene TRBD1, 5 bases. This CDR3 spans 18 amino acids. Deletions cut 2 bases from V and 0 bases from J, with 19 bases between. The germline gives CDR1 MNHEY, CDR2 SMNVEV (reference sequence). CDR3 sequence: CASSLSPQTVLANYGYTF. CDR3 nucleotides: TGTGCCAGCAGTTTAAGCCCCCAGACAGTCCTAGCTAACTATGGCTACACCTTC.

This clone turned up a few times. Other DNA sequences within the sample encode an identical CDR3. The V and J genes are TRBV6-2 or TRBV6-3 and TRBJ1-5; D unresolved. Germline lookup yields CDR1 MNHEY and CDR2 SVGEGT. Trimming took 2 bases from V and 3 from J, leaving 5 bases between them. The CDR3 spans 13 residues. CDR3 DNA sequence: TGTGCCAGCAGTTACCGGGACAATCAGCCCCAGCATTTT. It codes for CASSYRDNQPQHF.

The chain couples TRBV5-1 to TRBJ2-3; the match to TRBD2 covers 11 bases. The V and J ends lost 1 base and 7 bases, in that order; junction bases with no gene match: 11. CDR1 and CDR2 (germline): SGHRS, YFSETQ. This CDR3 has 17 residues. The CDR3 region is CASSLRPPTSGGNTQYF. The CDR3 DNA is TGCGCCAGCAGCTTGCGGCCCCCTACTAGCGGGGGAAATACGCAGTATTTT.

The rearrangement links TRBV30 to TRBJ1-1; 9 bases match TRBD1. Germline V gives CDR1 GTSNPN, CDR2 SVGIG (reference sequence). Trimming took 5 bases from V and 4 from J; bases not matched to a gene: 2. This CDR3 is built from 12 residues. Written as DNA, the CDR3 is TGTGCCTGGGGGACAGGGTTCACTGAAGCTTTCTTT. It translates to CAWGTGFTEAFF.

This chain uses TRBV5-1 with TRBJ2-2, with D hard to call. The germline V gene has CDR1 SGHRS and CDR2 YFSETQ. The CDR3 extends over 11 amino acids. V dropped 6 bases and J dropped 6 bases, with 6 bases sitting between them. The CDR3 DNA reads as TGCGCCAGCATCGGTGCCGGGGAGCTGTTTTTT. As protein: CASIGAGELFF. Filled out from reference TRBV5-1 and TRBJ2-2, the complete variable domain reads KAGVTQTPRYLIKTRGQQVTLSCSPISGHRSVSWYQQTPGQGLQFLFEYFSETQRNKGNFPGRFSGRQFSNSRSEMNVSTLELGDSALYLCASIGAGELFFGEGSRLTVL.

The J gene is TRBJ2-2, the V gene TRBV7-2, with TRBD2 matching 9 bases. Germline V gives CDR1 SGHTA, CDR2 FQGNSA. The trim removed 1 base at V and 4 bases at J, leaving 10 bases unmatched. The CDR3 totals 18 residues. This CDR3 reads CASSLVPAGGPRTGELFF. DNA of the CDR3: TGTGCCAGCAGCTTAGTGCCTGCGGGGGGGCCTCGCACCGGGGAGCTGTTTTTT.

This chain links TRBV3-1 (or the pseudogene TRBV3-2) with TRBJ2-1; 7 bases fit TRBD2. Per the germline V gene, CDR1 is LGHDT and CDR2 is YNNKEL (reference sequence). The ends lost 4 bases at V and 5 bases at J; junction bases unmatched: 20. The CDR3 covers 19 residues. CDR3 region: CASSRIEGSVAGEHNEQFF. The CDR3 DNA sequence: TGTGCCAGCAGCCGAATAGAGGGCTCCGTGGCGGGGGAACACAATGAGCAGTTCTTC.

This clone was seen once. V is TRBV7-8 and J is TRBJ1-1, with D possibly TRBD1 on 5 matching bases. The V end was cut by 6 bases, the J end by 1 base, with 9 bases between. The CDR3 runs 13 residues. From germline, CDR1 is SGHVS and CDR2 FQNEAQ. The CDR3 DNA follows: TGTGCCAGCAGGCGGGACGGGAACACTGAAGCTTTCTTT. Protein product: CASRRDGNTEAFF.

This clone was recorded only once. V is TRBV9 and J is TRBJ2-3; 7 nucleotides align to TRBD2. The CDR3 is 15 residues long. After removal of 0 bases from V and 1 base from J, the junction contained 2 bases not matched to a gene. Per the germline V gene, CDR1 is SGDLS and CDR2 is YYNGEE. CDR3 nucleotide sequence: TGTGCCAGCAGCGTAGGGAGCGGGGGCACAGATACGCAGTATTTT. It encodes CASSVGSGGTDTQYF.

The CDR3 region is CASTRGTDTQYF. The CDR3 DNA reads as TGTGCCAGCACCCGGGGCACAGATACGCAGTATTTT. This chain joins TRBV2 and TRBJ2-3, with no clear D. This CDR3 has 12 amino acids. Trimming removed 7 bases at V and 1 base at J, with 6 bases between. CDR1 is SNHLY, CDR2 FYNNEI, per germline.

About this clone itself: Distinct nucleotide sequences in the sample also encode this CDR3. The gene calls are TRBV19 and TRBJ2-7, with D possibly being TRBD2 (6 bases). The V end lost 1 base, the J end lost 1 base, and 11 bases lay between the germline ends. The germline V gene has CDR1 LNHDA and CDR2 SQIVND (reference sequence). The CDR3 runs 15 residues. The CDR3 region is CASSIVGGTSYEQYF. For the CDR3, the DNA is TGTGCCAGTAGTATAGTGGGGGGAACTTCCTACGAGCAGTACTTC.